This T cell receptor (beta chain) was recorded in a study of T cell responses to AZD1222 COVID-19 vaccine. At the level of the study: Second-dose intervals near 4 or 12 weeks were combined. General observations from the study: Sampled repertoires all dated from after the peak T cell response.

About this clone: The antigen remains undetermined. In the same sample, other DNA sequences code for this CDR3.

V was trimmed by 4 bases and J by 0 bases, leaving 7 bases between them. This CDR3 spans 14 amino acids. Germline V CDR1 and CDR2: SEHNR, FQNEAQ (reference sequence). Sequenced by immunoSEQ multiplex PCR; TCRdb stores in-frame clones only, minus some. The table has fewer than 150,000 clones, roughly 88% seen once. The rearrangement uses TRBV7-9 and TRBJ1-3; D gene unclear. This TCR derives from an adult in good health. Specimen: peripheral blood, collected on day 0 of AZD1222 vaccination. The CDR3 is CASSSPGSGNTIYF. The CDR3 DNA follows: TGTGCCAGCAGCTCCCCCGGCTCTGGAAACACCATATATTTT.